The next 15 T cell receptor beta chains were all read from a single sample in a study of blood T cell repertoires in COVID-19. Using immunoSEQ multiplex PCR, the repertoire was profiled, and TCRdb retains in-frame clones only, with some absent. This sample has about 87,000 clones; about 80% occur once, and the top ten carry approximately 4.4%. The specimen sequenced was peripheral blood. These receptor sequences come from a woman in her 50s with acute or convalescent COVID-19.

Details on this clone: This may be a read error, as it is one base from a much larger clone. Other DNA sequences within the sample encode an identical CDR3. The chain couples TRBV3-1 (or the pseudogene TRBV3-2) to TRBJ1-1, with TRBD1 matching over 7 bases. This CDR3 is built from 13 residues. V lost 6 bases and J lost 0; bases outside the gene matches: 1. The germline V gene has CDR1 LGHDT and CDR2 YNNKEL (reference sequence). The CDR3 here is CASSGTVNTEAFF. The CDR3 bases are TGTGCCAGCAGTGGGACAGTGAACACTGAAGCTTTCTTT.

This chain uses TRBV1 with TRBJ2-6; TRBD1 is the table's D call and was not checked against the DNA. TRBV1 is given as a pseudogene. The CDR3 sequence is 17 residues long. DNA for the CDR3: TGCACCAGCAACCTGGGACAGGGAAACTCTGGGGCCAACGTCCTGACTTTC. This sequence encodes CTSNLGQGNSGANVLTF.

The chain is built from TRBV28 and TRBJ1-5, with 7 bases lining up with TRBD1. The V and J ends lost 6 bases and 11 bases, in that order; junction bases with no gene match: 7. The length of the CDR3 is 12 residues. The germline CDR1 and CDR2 sequences are MDHEN and SYDVKM. The chain's CDR3 is CASRGDRRTQHF. CDR3 nucleotide sequence: TGTGCCAGCAGAGGGGACAGACGGACCCAGCATTTT.

The gene calls are TRBV7-2 and TRBJ2-1; 10 nucleotides agree with TRBD2. The CDR3 runs 19 residues. J was trimmed by 4 bases and V by 2 bases; bases with no gene match: 14. Germline V lookup: CDR1 SGHTA, CDR2 FQGNSA. The CDR3 coding sequence is TGTGCCAGCAGCTTACGGGGCACTGTAGCGGGGGGAGCTTACAATGAGCAGTTCTTC. Translating gives CASSLRGTVAGGAYNEQFF.

This clone was seen a few times. This rearrangement joins TRBV7-8 to TRBJ1-1; 8 nucleotides agree with TRBD1. J gave up 0 bases and V 5 bases, and 8 bases lay outside the gene matches. The length of the CDR3 is 16 residues. Germline V gives CDR1 SGHVS, CDR2 FQNEAQ. In DNA, the CDR3 is TGTGCCAGCAGCGCGCGCTGGGGACAGGTGAACACTGAAGCTTTCTTT. Translated: CASSARWGQVNTEAFF. Looking up the rest from reference TRBV7-8 and TRBJ1-1 gives the full variable domain: GAGVSQSPRYKVAKRGQDVALRCDPISGHVSLFWYQQALGQGPEFLTYFQNEAQLDKSGLPSDRFFAERPEGSVSTLKIQRTQQEDSAVYLCASSARWGQVNTEAFFGQGTRLTVV.

The chain uses TRBV9 and TRBJ1-4; TRBD1 matches 9 bases. After removal of 3 bases from V and 8 bases from J, the junction contained 11 bases not matched to a gene. The CDR3 length is 16 residues. The germline gives CDR1 SGDLS, CDR2 YYNGEE. In nucleotides, the CDR3 is TGTGCCAGCAGCGCCCGACAGGGGGAGGTGGGCGAAAAACTGTTTTTT. This sequence encodes CASSARQGEVGEKLFF.

The chain recombines TRBV10-3 with TRBJ2-5, with 7 bases lining up with TRBD1. This CDR3 has 14 residues. J gave up 2 bases and V 6 bases, and 6 bases lay outside the gene matches. The V gene's germline CDR1 is ENHRY and CDR2 SYGVKD. The CDR3 protein is CAIRKGTDQETQYF. The CDR3 DNA reads TGTGCCATCAGGAAGGGGACAGATCAAGAGACCCAGTACTTC.

The sample holds one count of this clone. The rearrangement links TRBV6-6 to TRBJ2-3; D may be TRBD1 (6 bases). Germline assignment: CDR1 MNHNY and CDR2 SVGAGI (reference sequence). V was pared by 6 bases and J by 2 bases, with 12 bases between. The CDR3 loop spans 14 amino acids. The CDR3 sequence: CASSLGQPTDTQYF. CDR3 in DNA: TGTGCCAGCAGCCTCGGACAGCCCACAGATACGCAGTATTTT.

This clone was counted once. The chain couples TRBV5-8 to TRBJ1-4; D possibly corresponds to TRBD1 (5 bases). The germline V gene has CDR1 SGHTS and CDR2 YDEGEE. V was pared by 0 bases and J by 0 bases, with 12 bases between. This CDR3 has 17 amino acids. The CDR3 nucleotides are TGTGCCAGCAGCTTGGGGATAGGGGCCTCAACTAATGAAAAACTGTTTTTT. Protein sequence: CASSLGIGASTNEKLFF. Full variable domain (rest looked up from reference TRBV5-8 and TRBJ1-4): EAGVTQSPTHLIKTRGQQATLRCSPISGHTSVYWYQQALGLGLQFLLWYDEGEERNRGNFPPRFSGRQFPNYSSELNVNALELEDSALYLCASSLGIGASTNEKLFFGSGTQLSVL.

V gene TRBV6-2 or TRBV6-3 combines with J gene TRBJ1-5; D is unresolved. The CDR3 spans 14 residues. CDR1 and CDR2 from the germline V gene are MNHEY and SVGEGT. V lost 5 bases and J 3 bases, leaving 11 bases between the germline ends. CDR3 loop: CASSQRSHNQPQHF. The CDR3, as DNA: TGTGCCAGCAGTCAAAGGAGCCACAATCAGCCCCAGCATTTT.

The V and J genes are TRBV2 and TRBJ2-1; 11 bases map to TRBD2. The CDR3 totals 15 residues. CDR1 is SNHLY, CDR2 FYNNEI, per germline. V gave up 6 bases and J gave up 2 bases; unmatched junction bases: 3. The CDR3 spells CASSPSGGPYNEQFF. The DNA for the CDR3 is TGTGCCAGCAGCCCTAGCGGGGGGCCCTACAATGAGCAGTTCTTC.

The chain couples TRBV28 to TRBJ1-2; 8 bases line up with TRBD1. The ends lost 3 bases at V and 4 bases at J; junction bases unmatched: 4. The length of the CDR3 is 14 residues. Per germline, CDR1 MDHEN and CDR2 SYDVKM. For the CDR3, the DNA is TGTGCCAGCAGTTTCGGTACAGGGGGCTATGGCTACACCTTC. Its protein is CASSFGTGGYGYTF.

This clone has just a few counts. The rearrangement joins TRBV5-1 to TRBJ2-5, with 14 bases lining up with TRBD2. The germline CDR1 and CDR2 sequences are SGHRS and YFSETQ. The J segment lost 1 base and the V segment lost 0 bases, leaving 5 bases of the junction unmatched. The CDR3 extends over 18 amino acids. CDR3 protein: CASSLAGLAGAGQETQYF. The CDR3 nucleotides are TGCGCCAGCAGCTTGGCGGGACTAGCGGGGGCGGGCCAAGAGACCCAGTACTTC.

This clone was detected a few times. The genes are TRBV5-8 and TRBJ1-5; D may be TRBD1 (5 bases). The germline gives CDR1 SGHTS, CDR2 YDEGEE. The CDR3 extends over 14 amino acids. V was shortened by 4 bases and J by 0 bases, with 8 bases between the two germline ends. For the CDR3, the DNA is TGTGCCAGCAGCCCGACAGATAGCAATCAGCCCCAGCATTTT. Protein: CASSPTDSNQPQHF.

The chain is built from TRBV11-2 and TRBJ2-7; 10 nucleotides agree with TRBD1. The CDR3 contains 17 residues. Germline trimming cut 5 bases from V and 0 bases from J; bases unmatched to any gene: 10. The germline gives CDR1 SGHAT, CDR2 FQNNGV. This chain's CDR3 is CASSTGTGEGYSYEQYF. The CDR3 coding sequence is TGTGCCAGCAGCACTGGGACAGGGGAAGGGTACTCCTACGAGCAGTACTTC.